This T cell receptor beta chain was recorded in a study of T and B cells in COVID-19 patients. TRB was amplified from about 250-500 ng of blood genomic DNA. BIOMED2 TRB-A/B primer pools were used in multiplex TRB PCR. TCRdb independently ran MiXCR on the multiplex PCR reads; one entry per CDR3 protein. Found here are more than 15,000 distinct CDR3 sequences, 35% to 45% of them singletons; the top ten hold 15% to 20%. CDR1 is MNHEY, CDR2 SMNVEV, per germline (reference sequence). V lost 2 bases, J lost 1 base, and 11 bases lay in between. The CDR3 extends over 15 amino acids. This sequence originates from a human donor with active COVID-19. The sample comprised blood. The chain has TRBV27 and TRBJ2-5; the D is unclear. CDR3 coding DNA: TGTGCCAGCAGTTTAGGCGAGACCACCCAAGAGACCCAGTACTTC. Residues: CASSLGETTQETQYF.